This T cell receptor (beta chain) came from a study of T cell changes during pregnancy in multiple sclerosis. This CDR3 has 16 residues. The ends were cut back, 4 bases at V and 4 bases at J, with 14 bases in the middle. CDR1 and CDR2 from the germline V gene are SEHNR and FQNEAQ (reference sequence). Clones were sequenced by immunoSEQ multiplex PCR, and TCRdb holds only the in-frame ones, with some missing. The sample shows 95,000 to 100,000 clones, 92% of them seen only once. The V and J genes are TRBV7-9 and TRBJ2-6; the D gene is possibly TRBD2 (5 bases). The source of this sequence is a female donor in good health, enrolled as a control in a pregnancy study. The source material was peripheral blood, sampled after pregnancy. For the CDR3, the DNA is TGTGCCAGCAGCTGGCCACGGGGTCTCGGGGCCAACGTCCTGACTTTC. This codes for CASSWPRGLGANVLTF.